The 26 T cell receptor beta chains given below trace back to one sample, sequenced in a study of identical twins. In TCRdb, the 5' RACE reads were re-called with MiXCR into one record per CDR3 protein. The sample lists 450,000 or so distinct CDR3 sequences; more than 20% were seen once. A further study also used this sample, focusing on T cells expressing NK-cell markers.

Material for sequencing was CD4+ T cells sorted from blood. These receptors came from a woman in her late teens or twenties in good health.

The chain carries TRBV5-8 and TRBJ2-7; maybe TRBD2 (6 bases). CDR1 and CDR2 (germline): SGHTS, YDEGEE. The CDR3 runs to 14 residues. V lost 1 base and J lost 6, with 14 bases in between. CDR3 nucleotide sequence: TGTGCCAGCAGCTTGACTAGCTGGCTTTCCGAGCAGTACTTC. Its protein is CASSLTSWLSEQYF. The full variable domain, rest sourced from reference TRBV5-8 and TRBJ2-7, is EAGVTQSPTHLIKTRGQQATLRCSPISGHTSVYWYQQALGLGLQFLLWYDEGEERNRGNFPPRFSGRQFPNYSSELNVNALELEDSALYLCASSLTSWLSEQYFGPGTRLTVT.

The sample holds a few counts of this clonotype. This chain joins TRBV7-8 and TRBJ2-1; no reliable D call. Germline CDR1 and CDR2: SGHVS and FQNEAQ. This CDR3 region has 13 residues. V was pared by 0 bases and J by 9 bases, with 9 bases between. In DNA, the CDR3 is TGTGCCAGCAGCTTAGCTCCGCGTGGTGAGCAGTTCTTC. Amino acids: CASSLAPRGEQFF.

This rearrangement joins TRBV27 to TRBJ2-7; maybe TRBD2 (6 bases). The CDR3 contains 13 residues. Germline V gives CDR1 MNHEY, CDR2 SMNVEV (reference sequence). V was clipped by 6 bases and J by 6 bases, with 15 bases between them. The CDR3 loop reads CASSRLGEAEQYF. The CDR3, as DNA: TGTGCCAGCAGCCGGCTCGGGGAGGCCGAGCAGTACTTC.

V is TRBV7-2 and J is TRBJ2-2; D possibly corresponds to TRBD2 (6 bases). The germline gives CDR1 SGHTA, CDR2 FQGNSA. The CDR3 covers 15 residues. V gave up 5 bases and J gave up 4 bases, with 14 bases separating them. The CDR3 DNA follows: TGTGCCAGCAGCACGACTAGTATGGTCACCGGGGAGCTGTTTTTT. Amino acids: CASSTTSMVTGELFF.

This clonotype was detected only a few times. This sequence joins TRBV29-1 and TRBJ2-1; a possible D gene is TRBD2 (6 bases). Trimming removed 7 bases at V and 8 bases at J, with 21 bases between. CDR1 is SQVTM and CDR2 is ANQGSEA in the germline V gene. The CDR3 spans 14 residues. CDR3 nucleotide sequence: TGCAGCGGCTTAAAGTGGGCAAGGGAGGATGAGCAGTTCTTC. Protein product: CSGLKWAREDEQFF.

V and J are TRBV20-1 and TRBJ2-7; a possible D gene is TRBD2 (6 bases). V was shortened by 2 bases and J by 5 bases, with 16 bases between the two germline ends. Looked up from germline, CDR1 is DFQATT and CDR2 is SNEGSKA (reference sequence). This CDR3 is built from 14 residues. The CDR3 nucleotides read TGCAGTGCTAGAAGGGGCGGGACCCCCCACGAGCAGTACTTC. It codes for CSARRGGTPHEQYF.

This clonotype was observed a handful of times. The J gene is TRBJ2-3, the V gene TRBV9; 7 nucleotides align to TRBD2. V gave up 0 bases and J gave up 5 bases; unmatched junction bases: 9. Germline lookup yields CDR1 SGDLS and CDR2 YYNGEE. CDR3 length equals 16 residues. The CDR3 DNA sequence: TGTGCCAGCAGCGTAGCTTACGGGGGGTCGGGAGATACGCAGTATTTT. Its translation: CASSVAYGGSGDTQYF.

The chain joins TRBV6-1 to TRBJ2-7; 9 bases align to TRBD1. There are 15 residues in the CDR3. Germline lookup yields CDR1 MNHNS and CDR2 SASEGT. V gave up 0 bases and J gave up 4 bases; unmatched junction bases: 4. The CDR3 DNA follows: TGTGCCAGCAGTGAAGCGGGACAGGGATTTTACGAGCAGTACTTC. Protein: CASSEAGQGFYEQYF.

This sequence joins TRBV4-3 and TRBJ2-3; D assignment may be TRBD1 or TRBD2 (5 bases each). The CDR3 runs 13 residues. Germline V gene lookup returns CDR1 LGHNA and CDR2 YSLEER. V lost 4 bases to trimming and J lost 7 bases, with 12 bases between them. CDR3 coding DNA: TGCGCCAGCAGCCGGGACCGGATTTATACGCAGTATTTT. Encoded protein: CASSRDRIYTQYF.

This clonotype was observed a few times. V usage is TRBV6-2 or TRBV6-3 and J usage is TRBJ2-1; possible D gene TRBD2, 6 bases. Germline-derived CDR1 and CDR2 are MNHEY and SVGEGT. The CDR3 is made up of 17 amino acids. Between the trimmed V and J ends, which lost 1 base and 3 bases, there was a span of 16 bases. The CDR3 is CASSYYGNRDFYNEQFF. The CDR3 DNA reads TGTGCCAGCAGTTACTATGGGAATCGGGACTTCTACAATGAGCAGTTCTTC.

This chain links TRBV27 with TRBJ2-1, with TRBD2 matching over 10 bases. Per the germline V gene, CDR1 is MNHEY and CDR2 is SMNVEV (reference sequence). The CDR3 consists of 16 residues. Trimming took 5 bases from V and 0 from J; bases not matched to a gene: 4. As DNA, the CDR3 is TGTGCCAGCAGTCATATAGCGGGGGGCTCCTACAATGAGCAGTTCTTC. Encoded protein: CASSHIAGGSYNEQFF.

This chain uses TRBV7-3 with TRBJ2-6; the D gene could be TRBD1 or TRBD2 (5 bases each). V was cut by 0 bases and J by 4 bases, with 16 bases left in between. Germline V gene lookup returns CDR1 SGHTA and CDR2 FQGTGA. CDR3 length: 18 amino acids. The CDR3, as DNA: TGTGCCAGCAGCTTAACGTCCTTTAAGGGGAGAGGGGCCAACGTCCTGACTTTC. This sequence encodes CASSLTSFKGRGANVLTF.

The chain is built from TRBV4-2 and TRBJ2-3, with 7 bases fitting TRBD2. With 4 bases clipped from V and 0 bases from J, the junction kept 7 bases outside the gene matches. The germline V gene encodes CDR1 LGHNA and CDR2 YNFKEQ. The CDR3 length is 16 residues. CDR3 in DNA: TGTGCCAGCAGCCTATTTAGCGGGTTAAGCACAGATACGCAGTATTTT. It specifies CASSLFSGLSTDTQYF.

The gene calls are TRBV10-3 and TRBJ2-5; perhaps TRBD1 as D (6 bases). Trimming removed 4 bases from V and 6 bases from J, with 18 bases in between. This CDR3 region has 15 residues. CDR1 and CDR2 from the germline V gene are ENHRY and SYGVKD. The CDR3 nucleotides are TGTGCCATCAGTGCCGTCAGGGGAGCTGTGAAGACCCAGTACTTC. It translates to CAISAVRGAVKTQYF.

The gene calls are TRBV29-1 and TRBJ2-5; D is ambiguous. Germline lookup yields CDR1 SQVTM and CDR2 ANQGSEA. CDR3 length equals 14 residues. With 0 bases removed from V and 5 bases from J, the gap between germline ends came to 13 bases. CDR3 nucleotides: TGCAGCGTTGAAGATTTCGCAGGTCGGGAGACCCAGTACTTC. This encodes CSVEDFAGRETQYF.

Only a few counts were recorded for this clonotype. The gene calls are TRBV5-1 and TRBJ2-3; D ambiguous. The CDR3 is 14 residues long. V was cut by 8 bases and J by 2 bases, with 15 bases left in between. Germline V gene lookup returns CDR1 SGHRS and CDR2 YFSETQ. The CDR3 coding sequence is TGCGCCAGTACCCAACCGAGCTCCACAGATACGCAGTATTTT. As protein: CASTQPSSTDTQYF. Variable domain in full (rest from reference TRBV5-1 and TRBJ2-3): KAGVTQTPRYLIKTRGQQVTLSCSPISGHRSVSWYQQTPGQGLQFLFEYFSETQRNKGNFPGRFSGRQFSNSRSEMNVSTLELGDSALYLCASTQPSSTDTQYFGPGTRLTVL.

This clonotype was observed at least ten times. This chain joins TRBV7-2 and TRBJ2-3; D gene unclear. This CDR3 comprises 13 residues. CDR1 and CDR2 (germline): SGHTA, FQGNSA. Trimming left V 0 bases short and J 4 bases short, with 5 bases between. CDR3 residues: CASSLAGPDTQYF. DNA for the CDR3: TGTGCCAGCAGCTTAGCAGGGCCAGATACGCAGTATTTT.

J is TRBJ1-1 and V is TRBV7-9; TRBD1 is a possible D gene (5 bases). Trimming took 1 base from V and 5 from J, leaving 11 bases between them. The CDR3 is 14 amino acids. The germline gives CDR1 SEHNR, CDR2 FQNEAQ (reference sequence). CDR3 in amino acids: CASSLEAGRTEAFF. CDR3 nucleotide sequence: TGTGCCAGCAGCTTAGAAGCAGGGCGTACTGAAGCTTTCTTT.

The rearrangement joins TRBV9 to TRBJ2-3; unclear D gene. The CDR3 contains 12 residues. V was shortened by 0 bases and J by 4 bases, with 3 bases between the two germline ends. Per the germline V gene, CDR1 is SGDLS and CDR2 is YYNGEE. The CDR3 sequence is CASSVDSDTQYF. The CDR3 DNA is TGTGCCAGCAGCGTAGACTCAGATACGCAGTATTTT.

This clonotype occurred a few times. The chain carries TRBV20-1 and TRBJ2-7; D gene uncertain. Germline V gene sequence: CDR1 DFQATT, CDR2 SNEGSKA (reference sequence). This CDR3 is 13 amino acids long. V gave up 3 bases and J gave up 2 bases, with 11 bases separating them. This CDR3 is CSARVVGTYEQYF. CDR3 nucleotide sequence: TGCAGTGCTAGGGTCGTGGGCACCTACGAGCAGTACTTC.

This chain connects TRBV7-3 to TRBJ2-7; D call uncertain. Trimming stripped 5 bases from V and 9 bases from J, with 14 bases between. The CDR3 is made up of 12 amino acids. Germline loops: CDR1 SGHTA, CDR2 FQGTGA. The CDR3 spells CASSAELEVQYF. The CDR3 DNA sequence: TGTGCCAGCAGCGCCGAGCTTGAGGTGCAGTACTTC.

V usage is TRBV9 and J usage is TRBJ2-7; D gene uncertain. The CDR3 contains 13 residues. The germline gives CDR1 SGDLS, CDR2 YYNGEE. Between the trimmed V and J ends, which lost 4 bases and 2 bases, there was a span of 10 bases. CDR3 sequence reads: CASSPRTAYEQYF. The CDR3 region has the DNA TGTGCCAGCAGCCCCCGGACCGCCTACGAGCAGTACTTC. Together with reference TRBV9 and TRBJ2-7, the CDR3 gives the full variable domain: DSGVTQTPKHLITATGQRVTLRCSPRSGDLSVYWYQQSLDQGLQFLIQYYNGEERAKGNILERFSAQQFPDLHSELNLSSLELGDSALYFCASSPRTAYEQYFGPGTRLTVT.

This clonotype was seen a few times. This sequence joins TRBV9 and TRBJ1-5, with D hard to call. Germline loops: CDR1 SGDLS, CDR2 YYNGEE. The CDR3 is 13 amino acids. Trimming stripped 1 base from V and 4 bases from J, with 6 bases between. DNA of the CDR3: TGTGCCAGCAGCGTAAGAGAGAATCAGCCCCAGCATTTT. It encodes CASSVRENQPQHF.

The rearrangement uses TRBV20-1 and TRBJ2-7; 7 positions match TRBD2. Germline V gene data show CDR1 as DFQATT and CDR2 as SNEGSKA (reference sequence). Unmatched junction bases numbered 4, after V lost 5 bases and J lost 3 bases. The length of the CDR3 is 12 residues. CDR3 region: CSAPGLSYEQYF. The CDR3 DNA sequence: TGCAGTGCTCCGGGACTAAGCTACGAGCAGTACTTC.

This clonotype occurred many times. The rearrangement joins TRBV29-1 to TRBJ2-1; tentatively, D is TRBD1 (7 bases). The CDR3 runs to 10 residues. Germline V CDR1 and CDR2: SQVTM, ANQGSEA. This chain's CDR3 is CTAGGNEQFF. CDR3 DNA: TGCACCGCAGGGGGGAATGAGCAGTTCTTC.

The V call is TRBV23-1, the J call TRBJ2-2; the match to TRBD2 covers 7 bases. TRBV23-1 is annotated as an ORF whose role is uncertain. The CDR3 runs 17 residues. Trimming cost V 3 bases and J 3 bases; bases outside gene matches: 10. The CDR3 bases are TGCGCCAGCAGTCAGGAGAGAGCGGGGCCGTACACCGGGGAGCTGTTTTTT. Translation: CASSQERAGPYTGELFF.